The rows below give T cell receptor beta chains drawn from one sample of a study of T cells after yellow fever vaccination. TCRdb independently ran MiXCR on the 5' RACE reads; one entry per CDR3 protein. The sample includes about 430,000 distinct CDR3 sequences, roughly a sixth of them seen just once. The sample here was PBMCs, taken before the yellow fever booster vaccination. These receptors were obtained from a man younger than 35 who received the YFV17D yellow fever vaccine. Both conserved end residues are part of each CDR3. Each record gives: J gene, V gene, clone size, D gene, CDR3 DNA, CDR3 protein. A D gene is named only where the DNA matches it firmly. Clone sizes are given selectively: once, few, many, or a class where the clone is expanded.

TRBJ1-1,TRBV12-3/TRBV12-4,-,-,TGTGCCAGCACTCTCGGGGGGCGCGTCACTGAAGCTTTCTTT,CASTLGGRVTEAFF
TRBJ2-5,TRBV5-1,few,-,TGCGCCAGCAGGATTGAATGGGATCTCGAGACCCAGTACTTC,CASRIEWDLETQYF
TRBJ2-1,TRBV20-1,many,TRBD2,TGCAGTGCTCCTCTAGCGGGGGGGCCCAACAATGAGCAGTTCTTC,CSAPLAGGPNNEQFF
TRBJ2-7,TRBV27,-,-,TGTGCCAGCAGTTTATCGGGCGGGAACTCCTACGAGCAGTACTTC,CASSLSGGNSYEQYF
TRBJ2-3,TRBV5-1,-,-,TGCGCCAGCAGCCCCGGAATCCAAAGCGGATCCAGGGATACGCAGTATTTT,CASSPGIQSGSRDTQYF
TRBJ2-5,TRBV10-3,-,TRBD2,TGTGCCATCAGCGCGGCCGCCGGACTAGCGGGGAATGAAGAGACCCAGTACTTC,CAISAAAGLAGNEETQYF
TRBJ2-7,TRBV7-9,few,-,TGTGCCAGCAGCCTAGACGGTAGCGTCGAGCAGTACTTC,CASSLDGSVEQYF
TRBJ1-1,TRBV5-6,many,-,TGTGCCAGCAGCCGGTCTCCGGGGAACACTGAAGCTTTCTTT,CASSRSPGNTEAFF
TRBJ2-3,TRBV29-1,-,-,TGCAGCGTTGTCACAGCTACAGATACGCAGTATTTT,CSVVTATDTQYF
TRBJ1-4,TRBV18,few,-,TGTGCCAGCTCACCGTCGGACAGTAGAAAACTGTTTTTT,CASSPSDSRKLFF
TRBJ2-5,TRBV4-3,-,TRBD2,TGCGCCAGCAGCCAGGACCGACTAGCGGGGAGGGAGACCCAGTACTTC,CASSQDRLAGRETQYF
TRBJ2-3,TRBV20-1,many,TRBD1,TGCAGTGCTAGAAGACAGGGGGCAGATACGCAGTATTTT,CSARRQGADTQYF
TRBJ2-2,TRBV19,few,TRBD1,TGTGCCAGTAGTAAAAACAGGGGAACCGGGGAGCTGTTTTTT,CASSKNRGTGELFF
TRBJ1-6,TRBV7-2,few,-,TGTGCCAGCAGCCTGGGACGGAACTCCTATAATTCACCCCTCCACTTT,CASSLGRNSYNSPLHF
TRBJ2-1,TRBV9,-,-,TGTGCCAGCAGCCTAACTACCATCAATGAGCAGTTCTTC,CASSLTTINEQFF
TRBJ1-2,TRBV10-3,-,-,TGTGCCATCAGTGTCAGAAGTGAGGGCTACACCTTC,CAISVRSEGYTF
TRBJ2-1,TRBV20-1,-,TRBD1,TGCAGTGCCTCCACTCGGGACAGGGGCTACAATGAGCAGTTCTTC,CSASTRDRGYNEQFF
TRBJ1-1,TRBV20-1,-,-,TGCAGTGCCCTATCGTACACTGAAGCTTTCTTT,CSALSYTEAFF
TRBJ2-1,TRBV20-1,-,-,TGCAGTGCTAGCCCGGCGGACTACCTCTACAATGAGCAGTTCTTC,CSASPADYLYNEQFF
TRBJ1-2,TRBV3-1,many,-,TGTGCCAGCAGCCCAACCGGCCCGTCGTATGGCTACACCTTC,CASSPTGPSYGYTF
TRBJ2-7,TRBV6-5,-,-,TGTGCCAGCAGTTACTCTCAGGTCGACGAGCAGTACTTC,CASSYSQVDEQYF
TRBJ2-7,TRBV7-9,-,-,TGTGCCAGCAGCCGAGGATCGGGGTTCTACGAGCAGTACTTC,CASSRGSGFYEQYF
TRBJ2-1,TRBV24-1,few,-,TGTGCCACCAGTGATTTACGGCAGAACTACAATGAGCAGTTCTTC,CATSDLRQNYNEQFF
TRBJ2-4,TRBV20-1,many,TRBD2,TGCAGTGCTAGCCATTGGGGACTAGCGGGGGGGCTAGCCAAAAACATTCAGTACTTC,CSASHWGLAGGLAKNIQYF
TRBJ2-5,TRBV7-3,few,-,TGTGCCAGCAGCTTATCGGGGGGCCTCCAAGAGACCCAGTACTTC,CASSLSGGLQETQYF
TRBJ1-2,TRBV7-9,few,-,TGTGCCAGCACCCCGGGGGGCGCGGGTGGCTACACCTTC,CASTPGGAGGYTF
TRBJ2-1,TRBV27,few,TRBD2,TGTGCCAGTGATTGGCGGGGGGATCCCAAGGATGAGCAGTTCTTC,CASDWRGDPKDEQFF
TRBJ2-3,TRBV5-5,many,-,TGTGCCAGCAGCTTGGCCGGGGACACAGATACGCAGTATTTT,CASSLAGDTDTQYF
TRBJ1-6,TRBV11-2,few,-,TGTGCCAGCAGCTGGACAGACAATAATTCACCCCTCCACTTT,CASSWTDNNSPLHF
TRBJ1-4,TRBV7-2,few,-,TGTGCCAGCAGCTTAGGGGGAGGGTATGGGGAAAAACTGTTTTTT,CASSLGGGYGEKLFF
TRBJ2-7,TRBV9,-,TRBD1,TGTGCCAGCAGCGTGGGGACAGGGGGCTCCTACGAGCAGTACTTC,CASSVGTGGSYEQYF
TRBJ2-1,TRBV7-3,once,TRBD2,TGTGCCAGCAGCTTGACTAGCCCGGGGATGGGGAATGAGCAGTTCTTC,CASSLTSPGMGNEQFF
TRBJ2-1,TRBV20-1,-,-,TGCAGTGCTAGAGGAAGCCCAGGTGCAAACAATGAGCAGTTCTTC,CSARGSPGANNEQFF
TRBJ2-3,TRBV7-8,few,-,TGTGCCAGCAGCTCCCCCCCCGGTAGGAGCACAGATACGCAGTATTTT,CASSSPPGRSTDTQYF
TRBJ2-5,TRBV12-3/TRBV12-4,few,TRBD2,TGTGCCAGCACCATGGGGCTAGCGGGTTTCGGTGAGACCCAGTACTTC,CASTMGLAGFGETQYF
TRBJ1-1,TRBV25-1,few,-,TGTGCCAGCAAAGTCGGGGGGGCTGAAGCTTTCTTT,CASKVGGAEAFF
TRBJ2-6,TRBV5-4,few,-,TGTGCCAGCCAGAGCGGGCGGGCGCGATCTGGGGCCAACGTCCTGACTTTC,CASQSGRARSGANVLTF
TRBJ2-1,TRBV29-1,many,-,TGCAGCGTCGATAATCCGGGCCGCGGGTCCTACAATGAGCAGTTCTTC,CSVDNPGRGSYNEQFF
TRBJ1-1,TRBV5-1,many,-,TGCGCCAGCAGCCCGGTTCCCCCGGGACCGAACACTGAAGCTTTCTTT,CASSPVPPGPNTEAFF
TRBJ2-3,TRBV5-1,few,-,TGCGCCAGCAGCTTGAGAGGGGGACGGGGCACAGATACGCAGTATTTT,CASSLRGGRGTDTQYF
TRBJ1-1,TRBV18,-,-,TGTGCCAGCTCACCACGGGATCAGGGGCAGGTCACTGAAGCTTTCTTT,CASSPRDQGQVTEAFF
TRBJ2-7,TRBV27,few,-,TGTGCCAGCAGTTTCTTCAGGGCAGGGACCTACGAGCAGTACTTC,CASSFFRAGTYEQYF
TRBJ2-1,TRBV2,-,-,TGTGCCAGCACAAACGGGGTCTACAATGAGCAGTTCTTC,CASTNGVYNEQFF
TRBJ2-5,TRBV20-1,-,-,TGCAGTGCTAGAGACCCCCGGCAGGGGCCTGAGACCCAGTACTTC,CSARDPRQGPETQYF